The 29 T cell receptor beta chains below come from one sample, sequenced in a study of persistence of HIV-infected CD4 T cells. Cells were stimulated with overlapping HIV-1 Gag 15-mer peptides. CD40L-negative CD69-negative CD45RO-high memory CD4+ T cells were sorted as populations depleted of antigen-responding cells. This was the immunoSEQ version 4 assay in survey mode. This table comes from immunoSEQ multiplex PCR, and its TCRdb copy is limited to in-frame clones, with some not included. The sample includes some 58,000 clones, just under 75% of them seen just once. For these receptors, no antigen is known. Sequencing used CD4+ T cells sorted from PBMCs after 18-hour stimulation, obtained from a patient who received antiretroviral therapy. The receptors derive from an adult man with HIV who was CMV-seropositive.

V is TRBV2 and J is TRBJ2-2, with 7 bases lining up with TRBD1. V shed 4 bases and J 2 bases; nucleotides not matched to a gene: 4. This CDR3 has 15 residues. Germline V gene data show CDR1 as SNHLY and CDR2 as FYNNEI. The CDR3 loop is CASSGQGPNTGELFF. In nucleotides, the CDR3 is TGTGCCAGCAGTGGACAGGGCCCCAACACCGGGGAGCTGTTTTTT. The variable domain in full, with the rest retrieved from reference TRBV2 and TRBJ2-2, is EPEVTQTPSHQVTQMGQEVILRCVPISNHLYFYWYRQILGQKVEFLVSFYNNEISEKSEIFDDQFSVERPDGSNFTLKIRSTKLEDSAMYFCASSGQGPNTGELFFGEGSRLTVL.

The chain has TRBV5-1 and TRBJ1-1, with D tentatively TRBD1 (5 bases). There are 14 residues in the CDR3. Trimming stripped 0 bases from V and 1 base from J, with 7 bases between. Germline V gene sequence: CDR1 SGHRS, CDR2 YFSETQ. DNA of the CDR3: TGCGCCAGCAGCTTGGTGGGGGAGAACACTGAAGCTTTCTTT. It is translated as CASSLVGENTEAFF.

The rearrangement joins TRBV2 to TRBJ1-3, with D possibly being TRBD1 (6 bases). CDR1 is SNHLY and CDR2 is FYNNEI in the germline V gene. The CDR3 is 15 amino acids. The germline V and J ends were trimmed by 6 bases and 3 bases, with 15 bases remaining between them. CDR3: CASRKTGGYGNTIYF. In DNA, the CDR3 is TGTGCCAGCAGGAAGACAGGAGGATATGGAAACACCATATATTTT.

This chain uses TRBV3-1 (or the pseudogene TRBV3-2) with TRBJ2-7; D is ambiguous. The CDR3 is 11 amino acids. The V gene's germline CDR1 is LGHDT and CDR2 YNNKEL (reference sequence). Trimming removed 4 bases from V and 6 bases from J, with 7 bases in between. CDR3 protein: CASSLVGEQYF. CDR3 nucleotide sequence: TGTGCCAGCAGCCTCGTCGGCGAGCAGTACTTC.

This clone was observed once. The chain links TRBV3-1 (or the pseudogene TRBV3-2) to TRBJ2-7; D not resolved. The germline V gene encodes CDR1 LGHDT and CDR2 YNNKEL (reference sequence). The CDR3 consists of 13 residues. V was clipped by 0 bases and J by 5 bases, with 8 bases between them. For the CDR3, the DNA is TGTGCCAGCAGCCAAGATTCCAGGAACGAGCAGTACTTC. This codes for CASSQDSRNEQYF.

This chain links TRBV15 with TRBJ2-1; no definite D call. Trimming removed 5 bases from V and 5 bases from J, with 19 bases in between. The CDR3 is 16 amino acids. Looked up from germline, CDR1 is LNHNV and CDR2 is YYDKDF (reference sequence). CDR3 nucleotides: TGTGCCACCAGCCCCGGGCGGTTACCTTTAAACAATGAGCAGTTCTTC. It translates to CATSPGRLPLNNEQFF. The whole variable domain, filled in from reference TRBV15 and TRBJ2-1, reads DAMVIQNPRYQVTQFGKPVTLSCSQTLNHNVMYWYQQKSSQAPKLLFHYYDKDFNNEADTPDNFQSRRPNTSFCFLDIRSPGLGDTAMYLCATSPGRLPLNNEQFFGPGTRLTVL.

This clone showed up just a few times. CDR3 loop: CASSPREGLNTEAFF. The CDR3 bases are TGCGCCAGCAGCCCAAGGGAGGGCCTGAACACTGAAGCTTTCTTT. This chain links TRBV5-1 with TRBJ1-1; D is unclear. With 4 bases removed from V and 0 bases from J, the gap between germline ends came to 13 bases. There are 15 residues in the CDR3. From germline, CDR1 is SGHRS and CDR2 YFSETQ.

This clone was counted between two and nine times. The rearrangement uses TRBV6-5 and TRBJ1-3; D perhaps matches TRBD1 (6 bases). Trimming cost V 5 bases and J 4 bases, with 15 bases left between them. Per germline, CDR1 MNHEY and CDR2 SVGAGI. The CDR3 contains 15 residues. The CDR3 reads CASSQQGTRGNTIYF. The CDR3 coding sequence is TGTGCCAGCAGTCAACAGGGCACGAGAGGAAACACCATATATTTT.

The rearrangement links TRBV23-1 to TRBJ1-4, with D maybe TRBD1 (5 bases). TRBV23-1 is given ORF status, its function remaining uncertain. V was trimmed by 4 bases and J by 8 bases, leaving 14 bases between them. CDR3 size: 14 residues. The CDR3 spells CASSPRRGGEKLFF. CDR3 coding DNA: TGCGCCAGCAGTCCCCGGAGGGGCGGAGAAAAACTGTTTTTT.

CDR3 region: CASSYRTGGGNTEAFF. CDR3 DNA: TGTGCCAGCAGTTACCGGACAGGGGGGGGGAACACTGAAGCTTTCTTT. The chain links TRBV6-6 to TRBJ1-1; 10 bases line up with TRBD1. V trimming: 2 bases; J trimming: 1 base; junction bases outside the gene matches: 4. CDR1 is MNHNY and CDR2 is SVGAGI in the germline V gene (reference sequence). The CDR3 contains 16 residues.

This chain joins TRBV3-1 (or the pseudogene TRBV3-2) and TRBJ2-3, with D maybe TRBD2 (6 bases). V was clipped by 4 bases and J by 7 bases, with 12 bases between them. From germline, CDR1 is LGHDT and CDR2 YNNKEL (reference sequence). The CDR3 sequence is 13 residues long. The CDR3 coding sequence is TGTGCCAGCAGCCCCCGCGGGGAGCATACGCAGTATTTT. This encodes CASSPRGEHTQYF.

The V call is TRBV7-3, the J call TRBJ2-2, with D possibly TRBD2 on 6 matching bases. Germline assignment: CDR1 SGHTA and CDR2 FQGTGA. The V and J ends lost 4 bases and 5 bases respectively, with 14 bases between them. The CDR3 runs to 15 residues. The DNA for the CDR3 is TGTGCCAGCAGCTCCCGGGACGCGGGGACCGGGGAGCTGTTTTTT. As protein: CASSSRDAGTGELFF.

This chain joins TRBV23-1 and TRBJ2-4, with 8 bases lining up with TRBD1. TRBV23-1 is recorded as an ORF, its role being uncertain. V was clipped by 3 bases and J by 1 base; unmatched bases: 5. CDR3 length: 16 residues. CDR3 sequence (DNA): TGCGCCAGCAGTCACCCAGGGGGCTTGGCCAAAAACATTCAGTACTTC. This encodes CASSHPGGLAKNIQYF.

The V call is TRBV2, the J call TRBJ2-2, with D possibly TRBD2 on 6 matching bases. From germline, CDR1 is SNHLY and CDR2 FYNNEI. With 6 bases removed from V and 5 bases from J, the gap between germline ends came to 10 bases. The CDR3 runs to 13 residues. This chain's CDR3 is CASRPLATGELFF. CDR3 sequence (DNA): TGTGCCAGCAGGCCACTAGCTACCGGGGAGCTGTTTTTT.

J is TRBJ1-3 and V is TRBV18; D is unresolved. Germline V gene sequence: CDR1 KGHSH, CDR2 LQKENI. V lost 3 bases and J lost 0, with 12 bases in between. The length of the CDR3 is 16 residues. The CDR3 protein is CASSPVTESSGNTIYF. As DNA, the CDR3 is TGTGCCAGCTCACCGGTGACTGAAAGCTCTGGAAACACCATATATTTT.

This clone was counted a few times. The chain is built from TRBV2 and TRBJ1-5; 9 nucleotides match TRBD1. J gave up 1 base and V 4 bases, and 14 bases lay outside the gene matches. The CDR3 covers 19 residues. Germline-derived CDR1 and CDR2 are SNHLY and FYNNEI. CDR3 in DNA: TGTGCCAGCAGTGGGGGCGGGACAGGGAATTTTAGGAGCAATCAGCCCCAGCATTTT. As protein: CASSGGGTGNFRSNQPQHF.

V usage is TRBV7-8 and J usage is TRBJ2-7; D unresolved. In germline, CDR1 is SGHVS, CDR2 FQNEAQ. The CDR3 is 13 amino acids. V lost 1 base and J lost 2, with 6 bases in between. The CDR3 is CASSLVQTYEQYF. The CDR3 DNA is TGTGCCAGCAGCTTAGTACAGACCTACGAGCAGTACTTC.

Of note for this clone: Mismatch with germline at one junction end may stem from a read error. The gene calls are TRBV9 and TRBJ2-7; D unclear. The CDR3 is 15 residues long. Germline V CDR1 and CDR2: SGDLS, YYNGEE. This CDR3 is CASSVGPSGSFEQYF. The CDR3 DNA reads TGTGCCAGCAGCGTAGGTCCCAGTGGGTCCTTCGAGCAGTACTTC.

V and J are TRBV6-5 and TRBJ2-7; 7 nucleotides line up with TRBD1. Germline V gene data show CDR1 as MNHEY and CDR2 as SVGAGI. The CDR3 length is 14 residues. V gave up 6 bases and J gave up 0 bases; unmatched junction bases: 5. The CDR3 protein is CASSIRDSSYEQYF. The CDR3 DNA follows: TGTGCCAGCAGCATCCGGGACAGCTCCTACGAGCAGTACTTC.

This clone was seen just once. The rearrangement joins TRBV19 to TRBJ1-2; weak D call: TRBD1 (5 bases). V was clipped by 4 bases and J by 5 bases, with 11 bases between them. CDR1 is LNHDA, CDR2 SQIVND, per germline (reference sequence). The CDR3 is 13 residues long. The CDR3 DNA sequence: TGTGCCAGTAGTACCCGACAGCGTTATGGCTACACCTTC. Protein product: CASSTRQRYGYTF.

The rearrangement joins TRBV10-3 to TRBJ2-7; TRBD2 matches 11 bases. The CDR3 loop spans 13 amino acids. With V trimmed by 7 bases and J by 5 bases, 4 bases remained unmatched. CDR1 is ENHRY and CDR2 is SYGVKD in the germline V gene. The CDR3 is CAIKTSGADEQYF. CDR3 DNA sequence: TGTGCCATCAAGACTAGCGGGGCTGACGAGCAGTACTTC.

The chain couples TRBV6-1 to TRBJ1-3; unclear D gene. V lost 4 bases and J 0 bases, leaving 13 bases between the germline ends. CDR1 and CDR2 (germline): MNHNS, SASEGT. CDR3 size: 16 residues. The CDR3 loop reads CASSVLGQSSGNTIYF. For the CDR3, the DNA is TGTGCCAGCAGTGTACTGGGCCAGAGCTCTGGAAACACCATATATTTT.

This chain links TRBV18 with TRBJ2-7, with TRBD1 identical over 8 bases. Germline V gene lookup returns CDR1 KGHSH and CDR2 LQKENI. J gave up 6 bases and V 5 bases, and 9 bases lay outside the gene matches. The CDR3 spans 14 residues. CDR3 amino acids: CASSSRTGQGEQYF. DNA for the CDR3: TGTGCCAGCTCATCAAGGACAGGGCAAGGCGAGCAGTACTTC. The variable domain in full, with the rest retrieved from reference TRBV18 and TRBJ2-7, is NAGVMQNPRHLVRRRGQEARLRCSPMKGHSHVYWYRQLPEEGLKFMVYLQKENIIDESGMPKERFSAEFPKEGPSILRIQQVVRGDSAAYFCASSSRTGQGEQYFGPGTRLTVT.

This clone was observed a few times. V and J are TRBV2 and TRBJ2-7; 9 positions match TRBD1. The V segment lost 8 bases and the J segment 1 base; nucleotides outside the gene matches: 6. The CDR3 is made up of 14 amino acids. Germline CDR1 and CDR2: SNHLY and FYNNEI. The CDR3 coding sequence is TGTGCCAGCGAGGGGACAGGGACATCCTACGAGCAGTACTTC. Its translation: CASEGTGTSYEQYF.

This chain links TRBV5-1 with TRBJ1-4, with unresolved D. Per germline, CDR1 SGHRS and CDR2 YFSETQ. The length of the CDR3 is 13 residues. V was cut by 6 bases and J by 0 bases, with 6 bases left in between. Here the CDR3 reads CASKDPTNEKLFF. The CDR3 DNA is TGCGCCAGCAAGGACCCAACTAATGAAAAACTGTTTTTT.

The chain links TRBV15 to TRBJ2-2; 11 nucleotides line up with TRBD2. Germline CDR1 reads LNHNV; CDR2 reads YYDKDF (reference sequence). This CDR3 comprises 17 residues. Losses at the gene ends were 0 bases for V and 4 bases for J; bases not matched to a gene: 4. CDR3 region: CATSRDLLAGVTGELFF. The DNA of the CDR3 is TGTGCCACCAGCAGAGATTTACTAGCGGGGGTCACCGGGGAGCTGTTTTTT. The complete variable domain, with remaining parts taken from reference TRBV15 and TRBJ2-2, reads DAMVIQNPRYQVTQFGKPVTLSCSQTLNHNVMYWYQQKSSQAPKLLFHYYDKDFNNEADTPDNFQSRRPNTSFCFLDIRSPGLGDTAMYLCATSRDLLAGVTGELFFGEGSRLTVL.

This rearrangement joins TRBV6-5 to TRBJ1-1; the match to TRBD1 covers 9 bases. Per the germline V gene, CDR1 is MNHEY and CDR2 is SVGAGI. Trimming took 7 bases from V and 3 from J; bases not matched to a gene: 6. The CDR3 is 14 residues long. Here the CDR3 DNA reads TGTGCCAGCACTTTGGACAGGGGAGACACTGAAGCTTTCTTT. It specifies CASTLDRGDTEAFF.

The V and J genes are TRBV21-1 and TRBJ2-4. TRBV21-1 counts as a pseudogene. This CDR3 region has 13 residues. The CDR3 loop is CASAGPRVNIQYF. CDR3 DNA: TGTGCCAGCGCCGGGCCGCGAGTGAACATTCAGTACTTC.

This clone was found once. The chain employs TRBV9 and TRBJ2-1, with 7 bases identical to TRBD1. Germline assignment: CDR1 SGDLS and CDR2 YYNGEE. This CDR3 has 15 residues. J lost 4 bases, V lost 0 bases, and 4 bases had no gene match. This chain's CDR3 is CASSVEGQRYNEQFF. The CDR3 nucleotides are TGTGCCAGCAGCGTAGAGGGACAGCGGTACAATGAGCAGTTCTTC.